This T cell receptor beta chain was found in a study of radiotherapy plus CTLA-4 blockade in lung cancer. Study-level findings and limits: Radiotherapy with ipilimumab was followed by blood expansion of tumor-derived clones. Increased serum interferon-beta after radiation also reportedly predicted response strongly.

V shed 6 bases, J shed 5 bases, and the junction held 10 bases outside the gene matches. Germline CDR1 MNHEY, CDR2 SVGAGI. This CDR3 has 15 amino acids. Each patient with chemo-refractory metastatic non-small-cell lung cancer was treated with focal radiation plus CTLA-4 blockade using ipilimumab. For this clone: Its antigen is still unknown.

Only in-frame clones appear in the TCRdb table, and some are missing; sequencing was by immunoSEQ multiplex PCR. The data contain about 59,000 clones, 70% to 80% of them seen just once; the ten biggest clones take up about 9%. Sequencing was performed on peripheral blood, taken from a patient treated with radiotherapy plus ipilimumab. The V and J genes are TRBV6-5 and TRBJ1-5; TRBD1 matches 7 bases. The TCR comes from a human donor with non-small cell lung cancer whose response to radiotherapy plus ipilimumab could not be evaluated. CDR3 DNA: TGTGCCAGCAGCCCTAACAGGGGCGGGGATCAGCCCCAGCATTTT. This translates into CASSPNRGGDQPQHF.